Below are 12 T cell receptor beta chains sequenced from a single sample in a study of T cell changes during pregnancy in multiple sclerosis. Sequenced by immunoSEQ multiplex PCR; TCRdb stores in-frame clones only, minus some. This table has roughly 70,000 clones, around 92% appearing once. Sequencing was performed on peripheral blood, taken before pregnancy. These receptor sequences come from a female donor with multiple sclerosis, enrolled in a pregnancy study.

The V gene is TRBV6-1, the J gene TRBJ2-7; 12 nucleotides agree with TRBD2. Trimming removed 4 bases from V and 0 bases from J; junction bases left unmatched: 7. CDR1 is MNHNS and CDR2 is SASEGT in the germline V gene. The CDR3 loop spans 17 amino acids. CDR3 bases: TGTGCCAGCAGTGGGGGACTAGCGGGCCTAACCTCCTACGAGCAGTACTTC. Amino acids: CASSGGLAGLTSYEQYF.

The chain employs TRBV6-1 and TRBJ2-6; D ambiguous. This CDR3 has 15 residues. V shed 8 bases and J shed 0 bases, with 11 bases lying between them. CDR1 and CDR2 (germline): MNHNS, SASEGT. CDR3 region: CASGSLSSGANVLTF. For the CDR3, the DNA is TGTGCCAGCGGTTCGCTCAGCTCTGGGGCCAACGTCCTGACTTTC.

J is TRBJ2-5 and V is TRBV29-1, with D hard to call. Trimming left V 6 bases short and J 5 bases short, with 13 bases between. The CDR3 contains 12 residues. CDR1 and CDR2 (germline): SQVTM, ANQGSEA. CDR3: CSVAAAMETQYF. The CDR3 coding sequence is TGCAGCGTCGCCGCGGCGATGGAGACCCAGTACTTC.

This clone showed up just once. This sequence joins TRBV15 and TRBJ2-1; D remains unclear. Trimming took off 8 bases at V and 3 bases at J, with 11 bases between the two ends. The CDR3 length is 13 residues. Germline-derived CDR1 and CDR2 are LNHNV and YYDKDF (reference sequence). The CDR3 spells CATGSTNYNEQFF. CDR3 coding DNA: TGTGCCACCGGTAGCACAAACTACAATGAGCAGTTCTTC.

The rearrangement joins TRBV9 to TRBJ1-2; 8 bases map to TRBD1. Germline assignment: CDR1 SGDLS and CDR2 YYNGEE. V was clipped by 1 base and J by 8 bases; unmatched bases: 10. The CDR3 length is 15 residues. The DNA of the CDR3 is TGTGCCAGCAGCGTAAATGATTGGACAGGGCACGGCTACACCTTC. The encoded protein is CASSVNDWTGHGYTF.

The count of this clone is one. V usage is TRBV7-9 and J usage is TRBJ2-1; TRBD1 might be the D (5 bases). The length of the CDR3 is 16 residues. Germline V lookup: CDR1 SEHNR, CDR2 FQNEAQ (reference sequence). V dropped 0 bases and J dropped 4 bases, with 13 bases sitting between them. CDR3 in DNA: TGTGCCAGCAGCTTAGCCCCAGGAAGGACATACAATGAGCAGTTCTTC. Translating it yields CASSLAPGRTYNEQFF. Full variable domain (outside the CDR3, taken from reference TRBV7-9 and TRBJ2-1): DTGVSQNPRHKITKRGQNVTFRCDPISEHNRLYWYRQTLGQGPEFLTYFQNEAQLEKSRLLSDRFSAERPKGSFSTLEIQRTEQGDSAMYLCASSLAPGRTYNEQFFGPGTRLTVL.

The chain is built from TRBV6-6 and TRBJ2-1; the match to TRBD2 covers 9 bases. Per germline, CDR1 MNHNY and CDR2 SVGAGI (reference sequence). The CDR3 extends over 14 amino acids. J was trimmed by 3 bases and V by 8 bases; bases with no gene match: 5. DNA of the CDR3: TGTGCCAGCCGAAATAGCGGGAGCTACAATGAGCAGTTCTTC. It yields the protein CASRNSGSYNEQFF.

V is TRBV19 and J is TRBJ1-2, with D possibly being TRBD1 (6 bases). There are 16 residues in the CDR3. CDR1 is LNHDA, CDR2 SQIVND, per germline (reference sequence). V lost 7 bases and J 6 bases, leaving 24 bases between the germline ends. CDR3 DNA: TGTGCCAGTATGGTTTCTATAGGGACACGAGCAAATGGCTACACCTTC. Translating it yields CASMVSIGTRANGYTF.

The chain couples TRBV14 to TRBJ2-7; TRBD2 agrees at 7 bases. With 1 base clipped from V and 1 base from J, the junction kept 4 bases outside the gene matches. This CDR3 contains 15 residues. CDR1 is SGHDN, CDR2 FVKESK, per germline. CDR3 loop: CASSQGASGSYEQYF. Here the CDR3 DNA reads TGTGCCAGCAGCCAAGGTGCTAGCGGTTCCTACGAGCAGTACTTC.

V gene TRBV5-1 combines with J gene TRBJ2-5; tentatively, D is TRBD2 (6 bases). With 2 bases removed from V and 2 bases from J, the gap between germline ends came to 16 bases. CDR1 is SGHRS, CDR2 YFSETQ, per germline. This CDR3 region has 16 residues. CDR3 DNA sequence: TGCGCCAGCAGCTTTCGGCTAGGCGGACTACAAGAGACCCAGTACTTC. Translated, it gives CASSFRLGGLQETQYF.

The CDR3 nucleotides read TGTGCCAGCAGTTTGTCCGGGACCGGGGGAACCTATGGGGGGTGGTACTTC. It encodes CASSLSGTGGTYGGWYF. The chain couples TRBV28 to TRBJ2-7; weak D call: TRBD2 (6 bases). Trimming stripped 3 bases from V and 12 bases from J, with 30 bases between. The CDR3 length is 17 residues. CDR1 and CDR2 from the germline V gene are MDHEN and SYDVKM.

The J gene is TRBJ2-7, the V gene TRBV19, with 8 nucleotides matching TRBD1. Germline V CDR1 and CDR2: LNHDA, SQIVND (reference sequence). After removal of 3 bases from V and 3 bases from J, the junction contained 13 bases not matched to a gene. This CDR3 spans 17 amino acids. CDR3 sequence (DNA): TGTGCCAGTAGTATTGGGGACAGGTCAGAAAGTTACTACGAGCAGTACTTC. Protein sequence: CASSIGDRSESYYEQYF.